The next 21 T cell receptor beta chains were all read from a single sample in a study of blood T cell repertoires in COVID-19. The data were produced by immunoSEQ multiplex PCR, yet TCRdb's version contains in-frame clones alone and is incomplete. The sample holds over 150,000 clones, over 90% seen once. The sample taken for sequencing was peripheral blood. These receptors came from a man aged 50-59 years with acute or convalescent COVID-19.

This sequence joins TRBV5-1 and TRBJ2-6; 9 bases agree with TRBD1. V dropped 4 bases and J dropped 0; count of bases not matched to a gene: 8. The CDR3 is 18 amino acids. The germline V gene has CDR1 SGHRS and CDR2 YFSETQ. The CDR3 sequence is CASSVRDRANSGANVLTF. DNA for the CDR3: TGCGCCAGCAGCGTACGGGACAGGGCTAACTCTGGGGCCAACGTCCTGACTTTC.

The chain links TRBV2 to TRBJ2-7; D possibly corresponds to TRBD1 (6 bases). V lost 6 bases to trimming and J lost 1 base, with 7 bases between them. The CDR3 length is 12 residues. Germline CDR1 reads SNHLY; CDR2 reads FYNNEI. The CDR3 coding sequence is TGTGCCAGCAGACAGGGATCCTACGAGCAGTACTTC. It codes for CASRQGSYEQYF.

The V call is TRBV6-5, the J call TRBJ1-2; D remains ambiguous. V lost 0 bases to trimming and J lost 2 bases, with 7 bases between them. CDR1 and CDR2 from the germline V gene are MNHEY and SVGAGI. The CDR3 has 14 amino acids. CDR3 nucleotides: TGTGCCAGCAGTTACTCGGGAGCCAACTATGGCTACACCTTC. Translating gives CASSYSGANYGYTF.

This rearrangement joins TRBV6-5 to TRBJ1-6, with a possible D match to TRBD1 (6 bases). Deletions cut 4 bases from V and 5 bases from J, with 12 bases between. CDR3 length equals 15 residues. Germline V CDR1 and CDR2: MNHEY, SVGAGI. In DNA form, the CDR3 reads TGTGCCAGCAGTTTCAGGACAGAAAATAATTCACCCCTCCACTTT. This codes for CASSFRTENNSPLHF.

The V and J genes are TRBV19 and TRBJ2-3; the D is unclear. The V and J ends lost 4 bases and 1 base respectively, with 15 bases between them. The CDR3 sequence is 16 residues long. CDR1 and CDR2 from the germline V gene are LNHDA and SQIVND (reference sequence). The CDR3 protein is CASSTPRGSGTDTQYF. The CDR3 DNA sequence: TGTGCCAGTAGTACCCCCCGTGGTTCAGGCACAGATACGCAGTATTTT.

This clone was seen only once. The rearrangement uses TRBV5-1 and TRBJ2-2, with D perhaps TRBD1 (6 bases). V lost 4 bases and J 5 bases, leaving 9 bases between the germline ends. This CDR3 is 13 amino acids long. The germline V gene encodes CDR1 SGHRS and CDR2 YFSETQ. This CDR3 reads CASSPGQTGELFF. Written as DNA, the CDR3 is TGCGCCAGCAGCCCTGGACAGACCGGGGAGCTGTTTTTT.

A few counts support this clone. The chain is built from TRBV7-2 and TRBJ1-6; 9 bases map to TRBD1. V lost 5 bases, J lost 6 bases, and 2 bases stayed unmatched. The CDR3 spans 14 residues. In germline, CDR1 is SGHTA, CDR2 FQGNSA. The CDR3 bases are TGTGCCAGCAGCCTGGACAGGGGTAATTCACCCCTCCACTTT. It yields the protein CASSLDRGNSPLHF.

The chain couples TRBV28 to TRBJ2-3; TRBD2 agrees at 11 bases. The CDR3 is 18 amino acids. Per germline, CDR1 MDHEN and CDR2 SYDVKM. J lost 7 bases, V lost 2 bases, and 14 bases had no gene match. CDR3 in amino acids: CASSLKPSLAGGLNTQYF. DNA for the CDR3: TGTGCCAGCAGTTTAAAACCCTCCCTAGCGGGAGGACTTAATACGCAGTATTTT.

This CDR3 is CASSWRGRGEAFF. The CDR3 bases are TGTGCCAGCAGTTGGCGAGGGCGAGGTGAAGCTTTCTTT. V usage is TRBV28 and J usage is TRBJ1-1; D gene unclear. With 4 bases removed from V and 7 bases from J, the gap between germline ends came to 13 bases. The CDR3 is 13 amino acids. Germline loops: CDR1 MDHEN, CDR2 SYDVKM.

This rearrangement joins TRBV7-2 to TRBJ1-4; D is undetermined. The CDR3 loop spans 14 amino acids. Trimming took off 5 bases at V and 6 bases at J, with 13 bases between the two ends. Germline CDR1 SGHTA, CDR2 FQGNSA. Here the CDR3 DNA reads TGTGCCAGCAGCCTCACCCTATTGGATGAAAAACTGTTTTTT. Its protein product is CASSLTLLDEKLFF.

The chain couples TRBV27 to TRBJ1-3; D gene uncertain. V lost 5 bases and J lost 4, with 12 bases in between. Germline V gene lookup returns CDR1 MNHEY and CDR2 SMNVEV (reference sequence). This CDR3 is built from 14 residues. DNA for the CDR3: TGTGCCAGCAGTCCCGGGGTTGTCGGAAACACCATATATTTT. Translation gives CASSPGVVGNTIYF.

In its sample, this clone was seen once. The chain has TRBV11-2 and TRBJ2-1; the D gene is possibly TRBD2 (7 bases). Germline V gene lookup returns CDR1 SGHAT and CDR2 FQNNGV. This CDR3 has 15 amino acids. Trimming pared 2 bases from V and 5 bases from J, leaving 13 bases between. This CDR3 reads CASSLRGAGNNEQFF. DNA for the CDR3: TGTGCCAGCAGCTTACGGGGGGCGGGAAACAATGAGCAGTTCTTC.

V and J are TRBV7-2 and TRBJ2-2; D is unclear. The CDR3 is 13 residues long. Trimming removed 2 bases from V and 5 bases from J, with 6 bases in between. Germline V gene sequence: CDR1 SGHTA, CDR2 FQGNSA. CDR3 coding DNA: TGTGCCAGCAGCTTATCTCGGACCGGGGAGCTGTTTTTT. It translates to CASSLSRTGELFF.

The chain links TRBV7-9 to TRBJ1-1; D is ambiguous. This CDR3 is 13 amino acids long. The V end was cut by 1 base, the J end by 3 bases, with 6 bases between. CDR1 is SEHNR and CDR2 is FQNEAQ in the germline V gene (reference sequence). CDR3 protein: CASSLVRDTEAFF. In DNA, the CDR3 is TGTGCCAGCAGCTTAGTCCGGGACACTGAAGCTTTCTTT.

This chain links TRBV5-1 with TRBJ2-5; TRBD1 matches at 7 bases. There are 13 residues in the CDR3. The J segment lost 2 bases and the V segment lost 4 bases, leaving 2 bases of the junction unmatched. CDR1 and CDR2 from the germline V gene are SGHRS and YFSETQ. The CDR3 is CASSVGQQETQYF. CDR3 nucleotide sequence: TGCGCCAGCAGCGTGGGACAGCAAGAGACCCAGTACTTC.

The V call is TRBV5-1, the J call TRBJ2-1; 9 bases are shared with TRBD1. V lost 4 bases, J lost 4 bases, and 3 bases stayed unmatched. The CDR3 length is 14 residues. The germline gives CDR1 SGHRS, CDR2 YFSETQ. CDR3 nucleotides: TGCGCCAGCAGCGCCGGGACAGGGTACAATGAGCAGTTCTTC. It specifies CASSAGTGYNEQFF.

This rearrangement joins TRBV11-2 to TRBJ1-2; TRBD1 matches at 8 bases. The CDR3 covers 15 residues. V lost 7 bases and J lost 2; bases outside the gene matches: 9. Germline CDR1 reads SGHAT; CDR2 reads FQNNGV. This CDR3 is CASNTPWTGNYGYTF. The CDR3, as DNA: TGTGCCAGCAACACCCCCTGGACAGGGAACTATGGCTACACCTTC.

A word on this clone: Lacking the conserved final phenylalanine or tryptophan, this CDR3 likely reflects a read error. The limits of the CDR3 on the DNA are not certain, so only TCRdb's listed CDR3 is given. The V and J genes are TRBV12-5 and TRBJ2-6; TRBD1 reflects the table's D call only, with no check against the DNA. The germline V gene has CDR1 LGHNT and CDR2 FRNRAP. The CDR3 extends over 12 residues, inclusive of both ends. The CDR3 spells CASGTAGLQDKV.

The CDR3 DNA is TGTGCCAGCAGTTTCCAGGGGGCTCTGACAGATACGCAGTATTTT. Translated: CASSFQGALTDTQYF. The V gene is TRBV28, the J gene TRBJ2-3; 8 bases map to TRBD1. This CDR3 is 15 amino acids long. With V trimmed by 3 bases and J by 3 bases, 5 bases remained unmatched. Looked up from germline, CDR1 is MDHEN and CDR2 is SYDVKM.

The chain uses TRBV29-1 and TRBJ1-4; 7 bases match TRBD1. The CDR3 length is 13 residues. From germline, CDR1 is SQVTM and CDR2 ANQGSEA. V lost 4 bases to trimming and J lost 5 bases; unmatched junction nucleotides: 4. The CDR3 loop is CSVAGTANEKLFF. CDR3 sequence (DNA): TGCAGCGTTGCCGGGACAGCGAATGAAAAACTGTTTTTT. The variable domain in full, completed from reference TRBV29-1 and TRBJ1-4, reads SAVISQKPSRDICQRGTSLTIQCQVDSQVTMMFWYRQQPGQSLTLIATANQGSEATYESGFVIDKFPISRPNLTFSTLTVSNMSPEDSSIYLCSVAGTANEKLFFGSGTQLSVL.

V is TRBV29-1 and J is TRBJ1-2; D is undetermined. V was pared by 8 bases and J by 10 bases, with 20 bases between. This CDR3 spans 12 amino acids. Germline V gives CDR1 SQVTM, CDR2 ANQGSEA. This CDR3 reads CSISPGAVDYTF. The CDR3 DNA sequence: TGCAGCATATCCCCGGGAGCGGTAGACTACACCTTC.